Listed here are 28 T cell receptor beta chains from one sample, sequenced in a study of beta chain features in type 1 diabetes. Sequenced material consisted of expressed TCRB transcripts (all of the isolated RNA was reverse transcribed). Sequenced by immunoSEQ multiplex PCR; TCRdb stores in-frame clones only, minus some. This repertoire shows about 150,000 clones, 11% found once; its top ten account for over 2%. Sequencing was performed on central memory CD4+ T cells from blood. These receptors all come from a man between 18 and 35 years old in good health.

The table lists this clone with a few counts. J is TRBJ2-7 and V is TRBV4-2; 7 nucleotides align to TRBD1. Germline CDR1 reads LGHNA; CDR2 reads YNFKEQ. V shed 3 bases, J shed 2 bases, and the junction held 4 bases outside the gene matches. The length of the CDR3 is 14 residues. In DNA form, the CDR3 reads TGTGCCAGCAGCCAGACTGACAGGGCCTACGAGCAGTACTTC. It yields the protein CASSQTDRAYEQYF.

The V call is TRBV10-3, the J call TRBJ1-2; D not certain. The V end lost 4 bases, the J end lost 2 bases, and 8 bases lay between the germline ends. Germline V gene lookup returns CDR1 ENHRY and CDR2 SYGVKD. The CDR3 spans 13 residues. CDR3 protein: CAISGAENYGYTF. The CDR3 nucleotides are TGTGCCATCAGTGGGGCAGAGAACTATGGCTACACCTTC.

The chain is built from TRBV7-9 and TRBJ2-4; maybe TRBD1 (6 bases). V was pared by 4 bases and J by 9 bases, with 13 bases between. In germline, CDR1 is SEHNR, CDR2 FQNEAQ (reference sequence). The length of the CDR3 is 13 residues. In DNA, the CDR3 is TGTGCCAGCAGCTCCCAGGGGAGCAGCATTCAGTACTTC. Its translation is CASSSQGSSIQYF.

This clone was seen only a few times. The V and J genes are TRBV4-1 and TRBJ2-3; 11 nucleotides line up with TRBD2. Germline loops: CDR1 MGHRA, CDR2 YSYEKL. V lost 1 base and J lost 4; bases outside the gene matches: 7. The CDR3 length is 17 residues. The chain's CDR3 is CASSQGASGRLSDTQYF. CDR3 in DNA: TGCGCCAGCAGCCAAGGTGCTAGCGGGAGGTTATCAGATACGCAGTATTTT.

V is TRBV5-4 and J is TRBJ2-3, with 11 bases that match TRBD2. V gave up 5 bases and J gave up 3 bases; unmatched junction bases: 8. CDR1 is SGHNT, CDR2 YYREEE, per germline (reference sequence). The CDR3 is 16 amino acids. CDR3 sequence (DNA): TGTGCCAGCAGTTCACCTAGCGGGAGGTTAACAGATACGCAGTATTTT. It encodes CASSSPSGRLTDTQYF.

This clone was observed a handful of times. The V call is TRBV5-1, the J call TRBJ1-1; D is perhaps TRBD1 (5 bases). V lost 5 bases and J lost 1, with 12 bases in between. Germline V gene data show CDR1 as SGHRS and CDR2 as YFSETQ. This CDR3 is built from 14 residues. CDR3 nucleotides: TGCGCCAGCAGAGGTGGGGACCGGAACACTGAAGCTTTCTTT. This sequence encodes CASRGGDRNTEAFF. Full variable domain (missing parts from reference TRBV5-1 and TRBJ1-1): KAGVTQTPRYLIKTRGQQVTLSCSPISGHRSVSWYQQTPGQGLQFLFEYFSETQRNKGNFPGRFSGRQFSNSRSEMNVSTLELGDSALYLCASRGGDRNTEAFFGQGTRLTVV.

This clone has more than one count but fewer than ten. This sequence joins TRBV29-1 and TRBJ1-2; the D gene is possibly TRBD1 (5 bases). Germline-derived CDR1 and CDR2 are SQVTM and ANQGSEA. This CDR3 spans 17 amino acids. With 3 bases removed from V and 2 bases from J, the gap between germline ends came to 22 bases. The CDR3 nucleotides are TGCAGCGTTGATTGGGCGGGACCCCCCCGCCTCAACTATGGCTACACCTTC. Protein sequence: CSVDWAGPPRLNYGYTF.

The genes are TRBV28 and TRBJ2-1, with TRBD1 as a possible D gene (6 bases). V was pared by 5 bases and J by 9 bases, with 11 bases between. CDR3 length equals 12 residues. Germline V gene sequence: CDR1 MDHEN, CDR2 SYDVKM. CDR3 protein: CASSGQSLEQFF. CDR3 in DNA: TGTGCCAGCAGTGGACAGTCCCTTGAGCAGTTCTTC.

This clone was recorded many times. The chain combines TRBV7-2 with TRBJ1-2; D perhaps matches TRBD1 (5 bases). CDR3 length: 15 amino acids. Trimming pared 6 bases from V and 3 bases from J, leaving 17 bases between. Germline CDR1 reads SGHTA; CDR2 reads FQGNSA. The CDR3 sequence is CASSPVPTGDYGYTF. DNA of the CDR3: TGTGCCAGCAGTCCTGTCCCAACGGGGGACTATGGCTACACCTTC.

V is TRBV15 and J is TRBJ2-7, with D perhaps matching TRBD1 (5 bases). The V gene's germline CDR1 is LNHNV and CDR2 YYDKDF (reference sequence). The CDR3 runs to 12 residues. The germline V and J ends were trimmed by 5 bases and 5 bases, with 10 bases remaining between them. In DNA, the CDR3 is TGTGCCACCAGCCGAAAAGGGGACGAGCAGTACTTC. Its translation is CATSRKGDEQYF.

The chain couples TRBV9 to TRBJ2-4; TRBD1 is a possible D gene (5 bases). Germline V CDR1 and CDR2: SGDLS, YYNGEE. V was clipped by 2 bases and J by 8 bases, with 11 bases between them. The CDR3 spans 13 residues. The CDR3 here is CASSVQGWDIQYF. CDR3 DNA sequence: TGTGCCAGCAGCGTTCAGGGTTGGGACATTCAGTACTTC.

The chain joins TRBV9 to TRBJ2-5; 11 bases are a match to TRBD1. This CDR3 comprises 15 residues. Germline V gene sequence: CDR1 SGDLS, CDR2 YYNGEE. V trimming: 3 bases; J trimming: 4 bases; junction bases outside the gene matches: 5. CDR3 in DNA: TGTGCCAGCAGCGCACGAGGACAGGGGGCAGAGACCCAGTACTTC. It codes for CASSARGQGAETQYF.

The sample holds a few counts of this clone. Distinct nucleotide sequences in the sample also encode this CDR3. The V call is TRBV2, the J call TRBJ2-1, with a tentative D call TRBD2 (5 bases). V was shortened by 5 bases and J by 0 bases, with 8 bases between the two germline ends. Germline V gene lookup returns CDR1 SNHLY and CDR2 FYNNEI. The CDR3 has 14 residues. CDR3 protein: CASSSGSSYNEQFF. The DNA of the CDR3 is TGTGCCAGCAGTAGCGGTAGCTCCTACAATGAGCAGTTCTTC.

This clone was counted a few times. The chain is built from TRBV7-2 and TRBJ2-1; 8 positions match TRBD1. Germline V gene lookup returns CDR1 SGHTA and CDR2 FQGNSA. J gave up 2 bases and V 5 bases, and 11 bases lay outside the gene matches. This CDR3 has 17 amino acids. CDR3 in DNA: TGTGCCAGCAGCGGCAATCTAGGGACAGGTCCCTACAATGAGCAGTTCTTC. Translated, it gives CASSGNLGTGPYNEQFF.

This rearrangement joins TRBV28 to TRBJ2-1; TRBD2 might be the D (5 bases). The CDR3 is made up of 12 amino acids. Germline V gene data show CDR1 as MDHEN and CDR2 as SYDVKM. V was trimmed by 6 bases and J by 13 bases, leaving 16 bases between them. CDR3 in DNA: TGTGCCAGCAGACTAAATACGCGGGCACAGTTCTTC. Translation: CASRLNTRAQFF.

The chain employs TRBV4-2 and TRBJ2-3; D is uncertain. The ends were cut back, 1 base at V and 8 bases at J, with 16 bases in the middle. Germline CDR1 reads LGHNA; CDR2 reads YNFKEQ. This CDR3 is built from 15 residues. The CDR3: CASSQGIPSQTTQYF. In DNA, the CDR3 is TGTGCCAGCAGCCAAGGGATCCCGAGCCAGACTACGCAGTATTTT.

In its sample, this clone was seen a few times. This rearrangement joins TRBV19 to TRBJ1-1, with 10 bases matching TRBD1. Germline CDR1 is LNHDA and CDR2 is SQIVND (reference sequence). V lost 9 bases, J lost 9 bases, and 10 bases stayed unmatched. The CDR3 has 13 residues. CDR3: CASGRDRGGQAFF. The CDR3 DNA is TGTGCCAGCGGTCGGGACAGGGGAGGACAAGCTTTCTTT.

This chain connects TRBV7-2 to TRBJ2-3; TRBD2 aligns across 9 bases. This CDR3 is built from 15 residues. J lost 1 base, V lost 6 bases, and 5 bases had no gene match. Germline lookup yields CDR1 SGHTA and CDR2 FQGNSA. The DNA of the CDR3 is TGTGCCAGCAGACGGACTAGCGTCGGCACAGATACGCAGTATTTT. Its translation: CASRRTSVGTDTQYF. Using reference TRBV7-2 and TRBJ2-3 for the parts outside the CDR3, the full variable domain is GAGVSQSPSNKVTEKGKDVELRCDPISGHTALYWYRQSLGQGLEFLIYFQGNSAPDKSGLPSDRFSAERTGGSVSTLTIQRTQQEDSAVYLCASRRTSVGTDTQYFGPGTRLTVL.

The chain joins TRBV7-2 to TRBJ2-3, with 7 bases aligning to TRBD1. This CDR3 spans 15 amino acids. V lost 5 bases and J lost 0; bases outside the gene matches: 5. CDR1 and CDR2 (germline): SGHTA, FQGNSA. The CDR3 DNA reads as TGTGCCAGCAGCCCCGACAGGGTCAGCACAGATACGCAGTATTTT. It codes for CASSPDRVSTDTQYF.

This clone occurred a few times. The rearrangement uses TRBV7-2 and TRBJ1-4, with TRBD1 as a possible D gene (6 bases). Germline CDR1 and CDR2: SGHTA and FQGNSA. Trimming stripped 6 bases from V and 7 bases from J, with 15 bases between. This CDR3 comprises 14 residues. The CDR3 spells CASRLGGRSEKLFF. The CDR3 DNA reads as TGTGCCAGCAGACTCGGGGGGCGAAGTGAAAAACTGTTTTTT.

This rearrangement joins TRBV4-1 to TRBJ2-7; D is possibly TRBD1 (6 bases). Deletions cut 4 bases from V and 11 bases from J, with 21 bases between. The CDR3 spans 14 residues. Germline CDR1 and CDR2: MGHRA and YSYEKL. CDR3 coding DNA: TGCGCCAGCAGCCTCGCAGGGGAAAGTGGTAAGAAGTACTTC. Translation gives CASSLAGESGKKYF.

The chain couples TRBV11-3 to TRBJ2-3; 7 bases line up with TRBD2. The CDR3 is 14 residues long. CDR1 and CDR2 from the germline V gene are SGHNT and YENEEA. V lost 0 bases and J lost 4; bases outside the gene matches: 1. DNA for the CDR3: TGTGCCAGCAGCTTAGAGGCGGGAGCAGATACGCAGTATTTT. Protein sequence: CASSLEAGADTQYF.

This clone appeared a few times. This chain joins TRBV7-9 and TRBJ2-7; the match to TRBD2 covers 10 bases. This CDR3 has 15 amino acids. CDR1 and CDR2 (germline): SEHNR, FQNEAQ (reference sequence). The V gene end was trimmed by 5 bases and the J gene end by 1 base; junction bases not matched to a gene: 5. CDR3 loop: CASSRLAGGSYEQYF. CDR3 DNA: TGTGCCAGCAGCCGTTTAGCGGGAGGATCCTACGAGCAGTACTTC.

The CDR3 sequence: CASSLRSLNTEAFF. The CDR3, as DNA: TGTGCCAGCAGCCTCAGGAGTCTGAACACTGAAGCTTTCTTT. The V and J genes are TRBV28 and TRBJ1-1; D not resolved. V was clipped by 6 bases and J by 0 bases, with 11 bases between them. This CDR3 has 14 residues. The germline gives CDR1 MDHEN, CDR2 SYDVKM.

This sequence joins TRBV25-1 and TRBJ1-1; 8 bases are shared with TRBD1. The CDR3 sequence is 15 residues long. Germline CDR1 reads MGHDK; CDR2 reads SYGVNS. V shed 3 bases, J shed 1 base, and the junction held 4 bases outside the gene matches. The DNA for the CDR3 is TGTGCCAGCAGTGAGCACAGGGGGGAGAACACTGAAGCTTTCTTT. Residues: CASSEHRGENTEAFF.

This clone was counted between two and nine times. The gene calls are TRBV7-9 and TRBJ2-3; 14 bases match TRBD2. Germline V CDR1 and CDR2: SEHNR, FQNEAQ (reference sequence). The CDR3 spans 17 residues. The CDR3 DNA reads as TGTGCAGTAACCGGGACTAGCGGGGGACCAATATCACATACGCAGTATTTT. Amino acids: CAVTGTSGGPISHTQYF.

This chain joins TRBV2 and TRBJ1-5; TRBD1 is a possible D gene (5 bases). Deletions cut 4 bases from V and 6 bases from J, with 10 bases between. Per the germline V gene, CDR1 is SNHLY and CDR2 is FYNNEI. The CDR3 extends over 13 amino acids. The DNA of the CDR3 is TGTGCCAGCAGTGCGGAAGGGGTTCAGCCCCAGCATTTT. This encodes CASSAEGVQPQHF.

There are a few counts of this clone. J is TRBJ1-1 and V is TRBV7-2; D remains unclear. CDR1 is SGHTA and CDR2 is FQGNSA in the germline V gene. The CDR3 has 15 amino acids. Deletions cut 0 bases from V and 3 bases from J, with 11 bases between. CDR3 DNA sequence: TGTGCCAGCAGCTTAGCTGTCCACAGATACACTGAAGCTTTCTTT. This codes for CASSLAVHRYTEAFF. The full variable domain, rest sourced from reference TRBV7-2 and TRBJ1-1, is GAGVSQSPSNKVTEKGKDVELRCDPISGHTALYWYRQSLGQGLEFLIYFQGNSAPDKSGLPSDRFSAERTGGSVSTLTIQRTQQEDSAVYLCASSLAVHRYTEAFFGQGTRLTVV.